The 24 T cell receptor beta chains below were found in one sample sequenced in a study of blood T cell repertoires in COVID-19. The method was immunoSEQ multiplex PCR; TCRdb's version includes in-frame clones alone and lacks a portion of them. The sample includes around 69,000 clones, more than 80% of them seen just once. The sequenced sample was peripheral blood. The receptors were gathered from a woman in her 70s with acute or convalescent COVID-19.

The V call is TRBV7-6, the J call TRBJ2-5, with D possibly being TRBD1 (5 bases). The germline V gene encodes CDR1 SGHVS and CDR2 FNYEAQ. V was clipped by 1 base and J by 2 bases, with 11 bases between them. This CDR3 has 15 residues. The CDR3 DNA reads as TGTGCCAGCAGCTTAGTTAACAGGCCTCAAGAGACCCAGTACTTC. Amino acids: CASSLVNRPQETQYF.

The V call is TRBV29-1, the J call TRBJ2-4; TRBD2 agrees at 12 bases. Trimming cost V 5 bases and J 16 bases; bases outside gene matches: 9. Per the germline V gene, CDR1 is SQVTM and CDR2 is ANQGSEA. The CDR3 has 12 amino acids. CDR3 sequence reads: CSVPSSSGGGYF. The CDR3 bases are TGCAGCGTTCCCTCCTCTAGCGGGGGGGGATACTTC.

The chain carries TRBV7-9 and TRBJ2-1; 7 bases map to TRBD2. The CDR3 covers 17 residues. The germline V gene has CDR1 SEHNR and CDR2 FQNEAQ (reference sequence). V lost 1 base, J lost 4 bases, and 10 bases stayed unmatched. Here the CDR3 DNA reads TGTGCCAGCAGCTTAGGCTCTAGCGGTATTATATACAATGAGCAGTTCTTC. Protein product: CASSLGSSGIIYNEQFF.

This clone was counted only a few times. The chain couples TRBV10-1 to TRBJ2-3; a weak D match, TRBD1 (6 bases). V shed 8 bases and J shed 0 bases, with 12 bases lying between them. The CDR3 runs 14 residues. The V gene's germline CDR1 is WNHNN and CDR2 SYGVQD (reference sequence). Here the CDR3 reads CASLQGTSTDTQYF. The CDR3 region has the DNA TGCGCCAGCCTACAGGGAACTAGCACAGATACGCAGTATTTT.

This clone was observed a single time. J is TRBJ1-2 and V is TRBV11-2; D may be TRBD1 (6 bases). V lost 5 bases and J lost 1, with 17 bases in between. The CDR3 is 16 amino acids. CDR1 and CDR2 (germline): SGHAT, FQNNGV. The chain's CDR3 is CASSTLWSGVNYGYTF. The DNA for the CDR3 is TGTGCCAGCAGCACACTCTGGTCAGGGGTTAACTATGGCTACACCTTC.

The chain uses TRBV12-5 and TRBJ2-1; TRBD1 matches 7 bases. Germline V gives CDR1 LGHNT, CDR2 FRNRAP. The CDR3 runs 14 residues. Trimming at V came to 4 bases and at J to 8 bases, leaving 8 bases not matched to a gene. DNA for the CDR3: TGTGCTAGTGGTTCGCACAGGGGTTGGCATGAGCAGTTCTTC. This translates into CASGSHRGWHEQFF.

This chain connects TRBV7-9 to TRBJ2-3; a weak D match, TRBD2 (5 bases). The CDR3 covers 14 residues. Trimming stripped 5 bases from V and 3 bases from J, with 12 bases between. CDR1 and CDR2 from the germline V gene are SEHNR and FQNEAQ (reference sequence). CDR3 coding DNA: TGTGCCAGCAGCCCTCGGGGAGAAACAGATACGCAGTATTTT. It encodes CASSPRGETDTQYF.

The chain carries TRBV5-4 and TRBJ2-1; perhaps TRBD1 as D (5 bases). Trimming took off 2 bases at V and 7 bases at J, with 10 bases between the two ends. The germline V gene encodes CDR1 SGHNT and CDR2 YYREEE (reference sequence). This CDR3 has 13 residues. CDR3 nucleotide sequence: TGTGCCAGCAGCTTTGGTGCAGGGAATGAGCAGTTCTTC. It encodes CASSFGAGNEQFF.

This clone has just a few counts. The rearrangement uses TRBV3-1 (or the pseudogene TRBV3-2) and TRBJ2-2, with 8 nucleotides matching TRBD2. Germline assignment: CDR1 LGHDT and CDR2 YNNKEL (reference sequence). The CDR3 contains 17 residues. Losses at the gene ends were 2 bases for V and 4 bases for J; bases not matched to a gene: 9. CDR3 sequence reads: CASSQLTSGTLTGELFF. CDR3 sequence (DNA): TGTGCCAGCAGCCAACTAACTAGCGGAACCCTCACCGGGGAGCTGTTTTTT.

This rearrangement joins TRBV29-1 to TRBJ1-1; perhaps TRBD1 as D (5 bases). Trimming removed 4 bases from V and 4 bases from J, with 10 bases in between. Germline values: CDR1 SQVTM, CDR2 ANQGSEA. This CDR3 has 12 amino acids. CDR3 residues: CSVGRGRTEAFF. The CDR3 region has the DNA TGCAGCGTTGGGAGGGGCCGCACTGAAGCTTTCTTT.

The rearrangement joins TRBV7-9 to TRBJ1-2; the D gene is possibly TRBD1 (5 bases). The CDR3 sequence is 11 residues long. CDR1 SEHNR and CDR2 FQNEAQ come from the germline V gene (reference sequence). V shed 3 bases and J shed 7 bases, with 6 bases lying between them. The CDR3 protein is CASSLGGGYTF. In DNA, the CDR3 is TGTGCCAGCAGCTTGGGGGGTGGCTACACCTTC.

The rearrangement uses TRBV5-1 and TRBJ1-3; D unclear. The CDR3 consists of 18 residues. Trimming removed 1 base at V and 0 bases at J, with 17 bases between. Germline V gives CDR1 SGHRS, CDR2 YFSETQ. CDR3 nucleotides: TGCGCCAGCAGCTTGAACGCCTGGCTGGCCAACTCTGGAAACACCATATATTTT. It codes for CASSLNAWLANSGNTIYF.

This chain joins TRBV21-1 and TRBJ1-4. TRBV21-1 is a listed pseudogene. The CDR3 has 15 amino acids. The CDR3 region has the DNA TGTGCCAGCCTCAGAGGGCGCCCTTCTGGTGAAAAACTGTTTTTT. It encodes CASLRGRPSGEKLFF.

CDR3 DNA sequence: TGTGCCAGCAGCCAAAACAGGGGAGTAACTGAAGCTTTCTTT. Protein sequence: CASSQNRGVTEAFF. This chain connects TRBV3-1 (or the pseudogene TRBV3-2) to TRBJ1-1; 7 bases map to TRBD1. After removal of 2 bases from V and 5 bases from J, the junction contained 5 bases not matched to a gene. This CDR3 has 14 residues. Per germline, CDR1 LGHDT and CDR2 YNNKEL (reference sequence).

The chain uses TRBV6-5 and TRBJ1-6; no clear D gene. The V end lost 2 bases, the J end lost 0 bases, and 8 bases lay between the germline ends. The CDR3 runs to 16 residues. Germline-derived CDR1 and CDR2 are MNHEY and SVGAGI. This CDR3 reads CASSYEGNSYNSPLHF. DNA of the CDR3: TGTGCCAGCAGTTACGAGGGAAACTCCTATAATTCACCCCTCCACTTT.

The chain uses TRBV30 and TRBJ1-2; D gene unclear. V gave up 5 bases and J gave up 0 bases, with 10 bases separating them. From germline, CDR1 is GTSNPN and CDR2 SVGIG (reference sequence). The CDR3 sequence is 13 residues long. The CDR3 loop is CAWDMAPNYGYTF. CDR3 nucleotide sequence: TGTGCCTGGGACATGGCCCCTAACTATGGCTACACCTTC.

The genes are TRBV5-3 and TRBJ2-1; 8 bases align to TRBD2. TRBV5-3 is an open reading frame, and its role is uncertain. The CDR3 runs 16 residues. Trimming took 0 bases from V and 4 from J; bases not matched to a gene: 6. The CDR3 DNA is TGTGCCAGAAGCTTGGGTAGCGGGGTACCTTACAATGAGCAGTTCTTC. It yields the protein CARSLGSGVPYNEQFF.

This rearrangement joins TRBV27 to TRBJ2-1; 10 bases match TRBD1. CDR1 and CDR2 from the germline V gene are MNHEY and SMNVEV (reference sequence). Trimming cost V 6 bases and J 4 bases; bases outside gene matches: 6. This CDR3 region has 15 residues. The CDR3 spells CASRVRDRGYNEQFF. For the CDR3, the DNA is TGTGCCAGCAGGGTTCGGGACAGGGGTTACAATGAGCAGTTCTTC.

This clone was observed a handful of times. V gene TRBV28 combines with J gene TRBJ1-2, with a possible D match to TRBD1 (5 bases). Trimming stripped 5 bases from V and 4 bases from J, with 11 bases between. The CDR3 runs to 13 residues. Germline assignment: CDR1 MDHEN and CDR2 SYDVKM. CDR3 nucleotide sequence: TGTGCCAGCAGTCTAAGGGGACTCTATGGCTACACCTTC. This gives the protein CASSLRGLYGYTF.

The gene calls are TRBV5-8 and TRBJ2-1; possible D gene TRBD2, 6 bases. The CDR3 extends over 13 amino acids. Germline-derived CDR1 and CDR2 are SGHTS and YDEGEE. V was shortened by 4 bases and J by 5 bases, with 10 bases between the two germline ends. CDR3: CASSRLGDNEQFF. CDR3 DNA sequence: TGTGCCAGCAGCCGACTAGGGGACAATGAGCAGTTCTTC.

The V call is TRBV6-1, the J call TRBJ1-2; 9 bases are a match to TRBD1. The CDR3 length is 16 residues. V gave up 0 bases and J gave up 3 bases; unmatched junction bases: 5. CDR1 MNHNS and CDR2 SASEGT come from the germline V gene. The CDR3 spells CASSEATGGAHYGYTF. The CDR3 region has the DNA TGTGCCAGCAGTGAAGCTACAGGGGGCGCCCACTATGGCTACACCTTC.

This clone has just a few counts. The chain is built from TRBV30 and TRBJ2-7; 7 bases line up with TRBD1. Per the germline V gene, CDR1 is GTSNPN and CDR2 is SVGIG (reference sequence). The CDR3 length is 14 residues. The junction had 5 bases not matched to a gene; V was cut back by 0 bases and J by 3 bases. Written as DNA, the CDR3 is TGTGCCTGGAGTGTACTTAGGACAGGCTACGAGCAGTACTTC. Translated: CAWSVLRTGYEQYF.

The CDR3, as DNA: TGTGCCAGCAGTAGAGGGGGACTGAACACTGAAGCTTTCTTT. As protein: CASSRGGLNTEAFF. The V gene is TRBV28, the J gene TRBJ1-1; D is possibly TRBD1 (6 bases). The germline CDR1 and CDR2 sequences are MDHEN and SYDVKM. The V and J ends lost 5 bases and 0 bases respectively, with 10 bases between them. The CDR3 contains 14 residues.

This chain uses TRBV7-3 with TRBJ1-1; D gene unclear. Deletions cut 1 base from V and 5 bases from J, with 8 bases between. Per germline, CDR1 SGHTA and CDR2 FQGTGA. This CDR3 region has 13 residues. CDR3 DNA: TGTGCCAGCAGCTTAAAGCCCTGGACTGAAGCTTTCTTT. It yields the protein CASSLKPWTEAFF.